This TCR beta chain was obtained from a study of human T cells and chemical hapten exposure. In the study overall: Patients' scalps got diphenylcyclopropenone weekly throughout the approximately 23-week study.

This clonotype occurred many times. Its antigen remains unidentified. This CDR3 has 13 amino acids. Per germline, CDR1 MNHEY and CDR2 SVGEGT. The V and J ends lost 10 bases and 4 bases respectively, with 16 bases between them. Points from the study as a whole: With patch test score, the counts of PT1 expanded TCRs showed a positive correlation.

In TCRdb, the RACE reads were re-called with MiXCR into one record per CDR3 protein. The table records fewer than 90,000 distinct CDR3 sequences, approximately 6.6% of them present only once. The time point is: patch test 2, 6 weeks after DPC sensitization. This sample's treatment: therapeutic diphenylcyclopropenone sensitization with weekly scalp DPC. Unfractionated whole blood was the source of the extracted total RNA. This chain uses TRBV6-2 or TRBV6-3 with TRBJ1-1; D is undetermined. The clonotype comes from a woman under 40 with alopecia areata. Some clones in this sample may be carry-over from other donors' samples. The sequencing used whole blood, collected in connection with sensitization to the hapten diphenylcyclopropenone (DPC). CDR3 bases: TGTGCCACCCTTTCGCAGGTGCTCACTGAAGCTTTCTTT. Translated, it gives CATLSQVLTEAFF.